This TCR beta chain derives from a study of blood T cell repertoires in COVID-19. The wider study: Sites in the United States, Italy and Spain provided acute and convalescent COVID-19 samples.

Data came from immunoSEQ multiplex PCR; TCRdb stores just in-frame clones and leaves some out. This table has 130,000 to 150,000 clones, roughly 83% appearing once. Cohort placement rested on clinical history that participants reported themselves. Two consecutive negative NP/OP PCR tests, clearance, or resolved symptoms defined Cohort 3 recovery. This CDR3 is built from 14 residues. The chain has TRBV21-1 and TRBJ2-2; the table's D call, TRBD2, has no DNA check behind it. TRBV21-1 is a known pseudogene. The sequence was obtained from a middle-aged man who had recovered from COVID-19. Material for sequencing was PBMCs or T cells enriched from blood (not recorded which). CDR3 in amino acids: CASSEAANTGELFF. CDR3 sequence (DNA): TGTGCCAGCAGCGAGGCAGCGAACACCGGGGAGCTGTTTTTT.